The T cell receptor beta chain described here comes from a study of shared clonotypes between healthy human individuals. Investigators divided CD4+ cells into CD45RA+ naive and CD45RA-negative memory subsets. Study-level points and caveats: Only blood underwent sampling, and tissue repertoires likely differ.

About this clone: Its antigen remains unidentified.

The V end was cut by 4 bases, the J end by 5 bases, with 15 bases between. Germline V CDR1 and CDR2: SGHRS, YFSETQ. The CDR3 spans 15 residues. Clones were read by immunoSEQ multiplex PCR, and TCRdb kept only the in-frame ones, dropping some. In the table there are some 1,600,000 clones, 98% of which are singletons. The chain joins TRBV5-1 to TRBJ2-2, with D perhaps TRBD2 (5 bases). Sequencing used naive CD4+ T cells sorted from blood. Regarding subset: CD45RA+ positively selected. The clonotype was recovered from a man aged 30 to 45 in good health. Written as DNA, the CDR3 is TGCGCCAGCAGCCCCAGGTCGGGGAAGACCGGGGAGCTGTTTTTT. Amino acids: CASSPRSGKTGELFF.